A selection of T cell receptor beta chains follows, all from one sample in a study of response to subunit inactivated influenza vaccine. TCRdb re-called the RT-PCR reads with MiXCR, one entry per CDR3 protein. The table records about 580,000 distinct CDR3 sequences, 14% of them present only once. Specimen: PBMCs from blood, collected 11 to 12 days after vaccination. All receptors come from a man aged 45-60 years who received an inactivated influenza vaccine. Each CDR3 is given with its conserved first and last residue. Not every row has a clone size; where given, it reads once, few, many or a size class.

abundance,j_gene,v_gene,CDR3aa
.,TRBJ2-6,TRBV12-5,CASGLVYWRDLKPNSGANVLTF
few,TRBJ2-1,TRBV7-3,CASSPTPGTSGKNEQFF
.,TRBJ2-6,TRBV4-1,CASSQRMDRSGANVLTF
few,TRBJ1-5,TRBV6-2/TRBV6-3,CASSYIGTRDQPQHF
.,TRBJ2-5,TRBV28,CASSPTGAEETQYF
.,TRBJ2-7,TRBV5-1,CASSLYTGANEQYF
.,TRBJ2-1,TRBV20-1,CSGIAGGYEQFF
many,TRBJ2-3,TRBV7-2,CASSRDRASSTDTQYF
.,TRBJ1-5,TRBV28,CASSRQGAGFVDQPQHF
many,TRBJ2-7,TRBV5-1,CASSKHVGTYEQYF